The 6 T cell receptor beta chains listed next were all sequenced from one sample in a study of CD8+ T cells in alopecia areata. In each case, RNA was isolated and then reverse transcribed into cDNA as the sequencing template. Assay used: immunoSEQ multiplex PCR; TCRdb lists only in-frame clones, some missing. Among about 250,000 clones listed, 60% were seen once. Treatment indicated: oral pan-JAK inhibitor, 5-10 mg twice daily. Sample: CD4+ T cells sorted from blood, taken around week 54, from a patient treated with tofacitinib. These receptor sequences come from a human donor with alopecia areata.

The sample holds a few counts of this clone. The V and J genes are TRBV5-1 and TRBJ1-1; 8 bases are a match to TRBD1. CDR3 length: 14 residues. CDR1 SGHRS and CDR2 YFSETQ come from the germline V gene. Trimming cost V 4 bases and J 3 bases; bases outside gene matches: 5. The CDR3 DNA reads TGCGCCAGCAGCACGGTACAGGGGGACACTGAAGCTTTCTTT. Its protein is CASSTVQGDTEAFF.

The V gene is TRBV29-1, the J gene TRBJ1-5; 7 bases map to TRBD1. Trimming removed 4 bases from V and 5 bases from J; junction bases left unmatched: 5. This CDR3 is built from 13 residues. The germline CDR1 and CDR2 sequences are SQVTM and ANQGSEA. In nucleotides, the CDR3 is TGCAGCGTTGGTCGGGACAGAGATCAGCCCCAGCATTTT. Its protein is CSVGRDRDQPQHF.

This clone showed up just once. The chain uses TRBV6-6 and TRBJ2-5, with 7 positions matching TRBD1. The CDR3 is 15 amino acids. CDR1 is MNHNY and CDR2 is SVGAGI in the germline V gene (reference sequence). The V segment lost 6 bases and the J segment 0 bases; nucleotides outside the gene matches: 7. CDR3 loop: CASSPGTVDQETQYF. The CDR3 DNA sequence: TGTGCCAGCAGCCCCGGGACAGTCGACCAAGAGACCCAGTACTTC.

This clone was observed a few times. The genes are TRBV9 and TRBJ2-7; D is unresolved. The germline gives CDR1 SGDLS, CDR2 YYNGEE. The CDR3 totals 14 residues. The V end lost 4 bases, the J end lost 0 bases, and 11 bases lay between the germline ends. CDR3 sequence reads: CASSPLPSSYEQYF. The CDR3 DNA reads TGTGCCAGCAGCCCCCTTCCTAGCTCCTACGAGCAGTACTTC.

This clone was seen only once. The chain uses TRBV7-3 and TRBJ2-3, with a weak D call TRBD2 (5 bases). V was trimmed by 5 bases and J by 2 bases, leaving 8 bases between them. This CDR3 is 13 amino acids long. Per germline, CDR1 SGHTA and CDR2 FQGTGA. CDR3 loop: CASSPGNTDTQYF. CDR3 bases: TGTGCCAGCAGCCCCGGGAACACAGATACGCAGTATTTT.

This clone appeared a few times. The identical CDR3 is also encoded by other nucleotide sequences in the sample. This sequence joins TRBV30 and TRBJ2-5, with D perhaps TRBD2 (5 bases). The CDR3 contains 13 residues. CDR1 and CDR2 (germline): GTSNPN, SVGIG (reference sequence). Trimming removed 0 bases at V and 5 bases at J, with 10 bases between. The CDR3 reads CAWSVSGGETQYF. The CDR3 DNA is TGTGCCTGGAGTGTTAGTGGCGGGGAGACCCAGTACTTC. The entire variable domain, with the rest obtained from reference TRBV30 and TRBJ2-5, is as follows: SQTIHQWPATLVQPVGSPLSLECTVEGTSNPNLYWYRQAAGRGLQLLFYSVGIGQISSEVPQNLSASRPQDRQFILSSKKLLLSDSGFYLCAWSVSGGETQYFGPGTRLLVL.